This TCR beta chain emerged from a study of T cells in Graves' hyperthyroidism and ophthalmopathy. General study points: Expanded thyroid clonotypes (above 0.001) were mostly also found in blood. Using 13 V-J features, a model discriminated ophthalmopathy from stable hyperthyroidism.

TCR beta CDR3 regions were amplified from RNA. The TCR CDR3 was amplified in a first-round RT-PCR using the HTBI primer set. MiXCR, applied by TCRdb to the multiplex PCR reads, yields one record per CDR3 protein. The sample comprises 95,000 to 100,000 distinct CDR3 sequences, 51% of which are singletons, and 27% rests with the top ten. In regard to this clonotype: Its matching antigen is unknown.

V lost 2 bases and J lost 2, with 10 bases in between. This CDR3 is built from 15 residues. Patients were excluded because of uncontrolled infection, other autoimmune disease, pregnancy or lactation. The chain joins TRBV12-3 or TRBV12-4 to TRBJ1-5; tentatively, D is TRBD1 (6 bases). This receptor was taken from a woman aged 40-49 years with Graves' hyperthyroidism. Sequencing was carried out using blood. CDR3 sequence: CASSLIQGRNQPQHF. For the CDR3, the DNA is TGTGCCAGCAGTTTAATACAGGGACGCAATCAGCCCCAGCATTTT.